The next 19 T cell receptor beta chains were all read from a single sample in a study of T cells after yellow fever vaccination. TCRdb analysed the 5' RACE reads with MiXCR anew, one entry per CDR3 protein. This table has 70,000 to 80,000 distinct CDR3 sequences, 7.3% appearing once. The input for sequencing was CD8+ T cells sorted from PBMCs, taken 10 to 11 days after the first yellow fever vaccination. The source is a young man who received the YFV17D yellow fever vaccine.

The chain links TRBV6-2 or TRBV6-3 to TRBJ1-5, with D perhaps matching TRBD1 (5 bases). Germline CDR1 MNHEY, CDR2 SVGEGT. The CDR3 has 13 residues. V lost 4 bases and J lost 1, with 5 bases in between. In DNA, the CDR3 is TGTGCCAGCAGTTGGGGGAGCAATCAGCCCCAGCATTTT. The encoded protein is CASSWGSNQPQHF.

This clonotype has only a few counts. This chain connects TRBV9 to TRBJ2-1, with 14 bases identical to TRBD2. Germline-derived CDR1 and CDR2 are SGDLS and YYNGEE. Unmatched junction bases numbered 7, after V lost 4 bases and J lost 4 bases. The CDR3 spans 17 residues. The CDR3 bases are TGTGCCAGCAGCCAAGGGACTAGCGGGGGCCTATACAATGAGCAGTTCTTC. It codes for CASSQGTSGGLYNEQFF.

CDR3 nucleotide sequence: TGTGCCAGTAGTATAGATCCACTCGAATACTACGAGCAGTACGTC. This translates into CASSIDPLEYYEQYV. V is TRBV19 and J is TRBJ2-7; D is ambiguous. V was clipped by 0 bases and J by 3 bases, with 12 bases between them. Germline V CDR1 and CDR2: LNHDA, SQIVND (reference sequence). The CDR3 runs 15 residues.

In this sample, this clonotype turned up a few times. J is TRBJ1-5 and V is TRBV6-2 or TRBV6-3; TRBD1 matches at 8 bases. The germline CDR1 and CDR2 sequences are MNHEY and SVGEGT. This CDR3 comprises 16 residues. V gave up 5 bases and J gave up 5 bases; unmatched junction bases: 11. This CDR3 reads CASSQHPDRVHQPQHF. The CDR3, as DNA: TGTGCCAGCAGTCAGCACCCGGACAGGGTGCATCAGCCCCAGCATTTT.

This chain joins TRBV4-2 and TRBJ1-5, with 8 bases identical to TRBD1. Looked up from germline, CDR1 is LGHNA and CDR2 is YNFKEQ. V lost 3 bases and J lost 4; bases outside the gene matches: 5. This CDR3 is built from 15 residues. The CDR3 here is CASSQEDRVNQPQHF. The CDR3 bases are TGTGCCAGCAGCCAGGAGGACAGGGTAAATCAGCCCCAGCATTTT.

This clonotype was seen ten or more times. CDR3 sequence reads: CASSQRGNEQFF. The CDR3 coding sequence is TGCGCCAGCAGCCAAAGGGGTAATGAGCAGTTCTTC. The rearrangement uses TRBV4-1 and TRBJ2-1; tentative D call: TRBD1 (5 bases). This CDR3 is built from 12 residues. The germline gives CDR1 MGHRA, CDR2 YSYEKL. The V gene lost 2 bases and the J gene lost 7 bases, with 6 bases spanning the gap.

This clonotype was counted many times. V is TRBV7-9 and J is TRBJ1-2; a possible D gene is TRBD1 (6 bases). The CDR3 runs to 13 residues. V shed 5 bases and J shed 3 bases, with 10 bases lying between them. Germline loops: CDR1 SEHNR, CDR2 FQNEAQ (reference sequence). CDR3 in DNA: TGTGCCAGCAGCCGGACAGAGTACTATGGCTACACCTTC. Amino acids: CASSRTEYYGYTF.

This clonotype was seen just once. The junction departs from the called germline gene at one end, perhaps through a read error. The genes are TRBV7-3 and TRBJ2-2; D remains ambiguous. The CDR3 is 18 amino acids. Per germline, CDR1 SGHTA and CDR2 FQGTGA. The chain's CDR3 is CACSLRVPWGKATGELFF. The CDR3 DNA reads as TGTGCCTGCAGCTTAAGGGTTCCGTGGGGAAAGGCCACCGGGGAGCTGTTTTTT.

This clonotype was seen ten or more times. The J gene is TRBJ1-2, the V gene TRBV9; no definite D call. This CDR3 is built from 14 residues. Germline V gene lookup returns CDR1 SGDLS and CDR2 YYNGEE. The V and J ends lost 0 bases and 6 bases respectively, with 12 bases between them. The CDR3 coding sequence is TGTGCCAGCAGCGTAGATCTGGGCTTGGATGGCTACACCTTC. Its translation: CASSVDLGLDGYTF.

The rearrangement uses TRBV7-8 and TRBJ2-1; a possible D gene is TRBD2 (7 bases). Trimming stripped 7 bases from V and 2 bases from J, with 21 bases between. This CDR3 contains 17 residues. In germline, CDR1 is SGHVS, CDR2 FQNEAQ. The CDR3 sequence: CASTPLSEGGPYNEQFF. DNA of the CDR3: TGTGCCAGCACCCCGCTCTCGGAGGGGGGGCCCTACAATGAGCAGTTCTTC.

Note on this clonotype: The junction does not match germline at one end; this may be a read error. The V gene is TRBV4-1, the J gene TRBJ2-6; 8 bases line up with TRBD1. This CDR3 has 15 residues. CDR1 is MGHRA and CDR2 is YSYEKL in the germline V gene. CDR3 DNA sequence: TGCGCCAGCAGCCAATGGGAACAGGGGGACAACGTCCTGACTTTC. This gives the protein CASSQWEQGDNVLTF.

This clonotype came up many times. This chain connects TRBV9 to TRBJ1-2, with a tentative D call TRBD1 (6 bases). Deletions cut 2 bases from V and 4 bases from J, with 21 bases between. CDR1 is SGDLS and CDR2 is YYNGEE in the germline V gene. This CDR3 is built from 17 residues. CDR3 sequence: CASSVSPTQGIFYGYTF. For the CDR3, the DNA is TGTGCCAGCAGCGTTTCTCCCACCCAGGGGATCTTCTATGGCTACACCTTC.

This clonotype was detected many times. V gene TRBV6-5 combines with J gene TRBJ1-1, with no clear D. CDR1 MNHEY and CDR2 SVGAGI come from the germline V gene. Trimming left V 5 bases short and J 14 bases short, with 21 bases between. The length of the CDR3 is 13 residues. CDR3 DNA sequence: TGTGCCAGCAGTCCCGACGAAGGAATTGATGTCTTCTTT. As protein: CASSPDEGIDVFF.

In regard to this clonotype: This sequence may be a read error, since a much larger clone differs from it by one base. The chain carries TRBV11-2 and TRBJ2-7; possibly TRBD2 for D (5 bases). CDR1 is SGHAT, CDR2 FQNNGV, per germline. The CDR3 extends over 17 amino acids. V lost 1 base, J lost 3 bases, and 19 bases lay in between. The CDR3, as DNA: TGTGCCAGCAGCTTAGGCATCCGGGATACTGGGATCTACGAGCAGTACTTC. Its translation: CASSLGIRDTGIYEQYF.

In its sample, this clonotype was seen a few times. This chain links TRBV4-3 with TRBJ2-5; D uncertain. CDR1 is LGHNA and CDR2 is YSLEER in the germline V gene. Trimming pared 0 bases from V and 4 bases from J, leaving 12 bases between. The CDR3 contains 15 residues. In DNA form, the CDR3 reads TGCGCCAGCAGCCAAGAGTCTAGTACCCCAGAGACCCAGTACTTC. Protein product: CASSQESSTPETQYF.

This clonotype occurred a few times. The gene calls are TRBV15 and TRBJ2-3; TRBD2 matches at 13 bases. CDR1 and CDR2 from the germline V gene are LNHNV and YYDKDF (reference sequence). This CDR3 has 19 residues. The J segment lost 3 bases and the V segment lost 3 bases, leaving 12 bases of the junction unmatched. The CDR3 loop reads CATSSPTSGGAFGTDTQYF. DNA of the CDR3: TGTGCCACCAGCAGTCCCACTAGCGGGGGGGCCTTCGGGACAGATACGCAGTATTTT.

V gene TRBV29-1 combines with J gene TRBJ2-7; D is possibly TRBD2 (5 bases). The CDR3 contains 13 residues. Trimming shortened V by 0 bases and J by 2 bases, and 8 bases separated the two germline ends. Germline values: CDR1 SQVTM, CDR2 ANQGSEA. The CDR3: CSVEDEGAYEQYF. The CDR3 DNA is TGCAGCGTTGAAGATGAGGGTGCCTACGAGCAGTACTTC.

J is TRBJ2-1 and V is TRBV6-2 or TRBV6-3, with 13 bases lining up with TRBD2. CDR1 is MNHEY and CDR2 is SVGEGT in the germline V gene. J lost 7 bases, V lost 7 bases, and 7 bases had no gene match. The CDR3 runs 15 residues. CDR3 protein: CASTLLAGGPNEQFF. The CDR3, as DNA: TGTGCCAGCACCCTACTAGCGGGGGGGCCAAATGAGCAGTTCTTC.

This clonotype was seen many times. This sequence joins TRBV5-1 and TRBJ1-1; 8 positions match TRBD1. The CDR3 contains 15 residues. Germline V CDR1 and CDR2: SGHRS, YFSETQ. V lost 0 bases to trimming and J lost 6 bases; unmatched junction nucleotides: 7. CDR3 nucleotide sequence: TGCGCCAGCAGCTTGGTGACAGGGGATGTCGCTGAAGCTTTCTTT. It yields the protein CASSLVTGDVAEAFF. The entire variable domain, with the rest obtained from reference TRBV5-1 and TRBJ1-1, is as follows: KAGVTQTPRYLIKTRGQQVTLSCSPISGHRSVSWYQQTPGQGLQFLFEYFSETQRNKGNFPGRFSGRQFSNSRSEMNVSTLELGDSALYLCASSLVTGDVAEAFFGQGTRLTVV.